Sequencing of this T cell receptor (beta chain) was carried out in a study of CD8 T cells in ankylosing spondylitis. This clonotype was observed many times. By quantitative 5'-RACE with molecular barcodes, the TCR beta libraries were made. One entry per CDR3 protein results from TCRdb running MiXCR on the 5' RACE reads. This sample has around 150,000 distinct CDR3 sequences, with 11% found just once. Per germline, CDR1 SQVTM and CDR2 ANQGSEA. The CDR3 totals 12 residues. Trimming removed 7 bases at V and 0 bases at J, with 10 bases between. The chain carries TRBV29-1 and TRBJ2-7; unclear D gene. The TCR sequence derives from a male donor with ankylosing spondylitis or in good health (not recorded which). The specimen was blood, either unsorted or a sorted T cell fraction (not recorded which). The CDR3 protein is CSGMISSYEQYF. In DNA, the CDR3 is TGCAGCGGAATGATTAGCTCCTACGAGCAGTACTTC.